The 5 T cell receptor beta chains below come from one sample, sequenced in a study of response to subunit inactivated influenza vaccine (dated by TCRdb to the late 2010s). To prepare the library, RT-PCR was applied. Sequencer: Illumina HiSeq 2500. Starting from the raw public reads, TCRdb applied fastp trimming at Q25, assembled clones with MiXCR and retained in-frame beta chains. Identical CDR3 proteins give one entry, which carries the most common genes and DNA. Counted in this sample were a few hundred thousand distinct CDR3 sequences; around 11% of them appeared once. The top ten hold about 11% of the sample. These sequences were also reported in another study, on T cells expressing NK-cell markers. According to the second study: TCR beta cDNA libraries were prepared using 5'RACE template switching, which introduced a universal primer site and unique molecular identifiers.

The sequences come from PBMCs from blood, collected on the day of vaccination. Receptor source: a man aged 50-59 years who received an inactivated influenza vaccine. Donor details come from another sample of the same person, matched by shared clones.

This clonotype was observed a handful of times. The chain uses TRBV20-1 and TRBJ2-6, with D possibly being TRBD2 (6 bases). CDR3 length: 18 amino acids. The V gene lost 0 bases and the J gene lost 0 bases, with 15 bases spanning the gap. CDR1 DFQATT and CDR2 SNEGSKA come from the germline V gene (reference sequence). The DNA of the CDR3 is TGCAGTGCTAGAGATGAGGAGGGTCCCTTCTCTGGGGCCAACGTCCTGACTTTC. Amino acids: CSARDEEGPFSGANVLTF.

This clonotype has only a few counts. The chain joins TRBV7-9 to TRBJ2-1; TRBD2 agrees at 10 bases. This CDR3 has 15 amino acids. Germline assignment: CDR1 SEHNR and CDR2 FQNEAQ (reference sequence). The junction had 8 bases not matched to a gene; V was cut back by 5 bases and J by 7 bases. The CDR3 is CASSVLAGVGNEQFF. CDR3 bases: TGTGCCAGCAGCGTTCTAGCGGGGGTTGGGAATGAGCAGTTCTTC.

The chain is built from TRBV27 and TRBJ2-7; 10 bases match TRBD2. This CDR3 has 16 residues. CDR1 and CDR2 from the germline V gene are MNHEY and SMNVEV (reference sequence). With V trimmed by 1 base and J by 5 bases, 8 bases remained unmatched. The CDR3, as DNA: TGTGCCAGCAGTTTATTCGCCCTAGCGGGAGTAGACGAGCAGTACTTC. Amino acid sequence: CASSLFALAGVDEQYF.

This chain joins TRBV4-3 and TRBJ2-1; no definite D call. Per germline, CDR1 LGHNA and CDR2 YSLEER. This CDR3 spans 13 amino acids. V gave up 0 bases and J gave up 12 bases, with 12 bases separating them. CDR3 sequence (DNA): TGCGCCAGCAGCCAAGATTCTAGTCTGCGGCAGTTCTTC. It codes for CASSQDSSLRQFF.

The rearrangement joins TRBV2 to TRBJ2-3; TRBD2 aligns across 8 bases. V gave up 0 bases and J gave up 3 bases; unmatched junction bases: 5. The CDR3 loop spans 16 amino acids. CDR1 and CDR2 (germline): SNHLY, FYNNEI. CDR3 in amino acids: CASSEATSVGTDTQYF. The CDR3 nucleotides are TGTGCCAGCAGTGAAGCGACTAGCGTTGGGACAGATACGCAGTATTTT.